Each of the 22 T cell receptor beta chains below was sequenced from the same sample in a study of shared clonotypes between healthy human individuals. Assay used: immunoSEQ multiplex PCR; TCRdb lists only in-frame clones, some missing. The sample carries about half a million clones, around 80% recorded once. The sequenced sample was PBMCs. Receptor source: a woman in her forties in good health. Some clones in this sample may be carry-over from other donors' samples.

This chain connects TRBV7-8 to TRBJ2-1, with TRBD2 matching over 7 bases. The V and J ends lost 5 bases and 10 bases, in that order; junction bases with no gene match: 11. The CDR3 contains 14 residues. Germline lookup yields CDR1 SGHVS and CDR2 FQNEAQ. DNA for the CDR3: TGTGCCAGCAGCCGATGGGACTACCCTAGGGAGCAGTTCTTC. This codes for CASSRWDYPREQFF.

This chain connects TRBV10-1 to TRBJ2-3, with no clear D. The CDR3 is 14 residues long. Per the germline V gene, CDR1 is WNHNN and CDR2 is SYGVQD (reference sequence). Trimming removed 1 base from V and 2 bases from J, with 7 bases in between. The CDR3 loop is CASSEFATTDTQYF. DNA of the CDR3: TGCGCCAGCAGTGAGTTCGCCACCACAGATACGCAGTATTTT.

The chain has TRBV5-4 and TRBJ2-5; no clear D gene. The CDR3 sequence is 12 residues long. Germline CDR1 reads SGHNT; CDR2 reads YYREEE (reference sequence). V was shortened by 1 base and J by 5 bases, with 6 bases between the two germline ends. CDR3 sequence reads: CASSLLLETQYF. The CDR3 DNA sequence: TGTGCCAGCAGCTTGCTTTTGGAGACCCAGTACTTC.

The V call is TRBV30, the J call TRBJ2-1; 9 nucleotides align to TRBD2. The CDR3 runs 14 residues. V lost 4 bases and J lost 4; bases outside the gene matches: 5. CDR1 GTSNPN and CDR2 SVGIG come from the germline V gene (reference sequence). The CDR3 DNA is TGTGCCTGGAAAAAGACTAGCGGATACAATGAGCAGTTCTTC. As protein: CAWKKTSGYNEQFF. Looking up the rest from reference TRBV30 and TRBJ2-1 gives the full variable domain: SQTIHQWPATLVQPVGSPLSLECTVEGTSNPNLYWYRQAAGRGLQLLFYSVGIGQISSEVPQNLSASRPQDRQFILSSKKLLLSDSGFYLCAWKKTSGYNEQFFGPGTRLTVL.

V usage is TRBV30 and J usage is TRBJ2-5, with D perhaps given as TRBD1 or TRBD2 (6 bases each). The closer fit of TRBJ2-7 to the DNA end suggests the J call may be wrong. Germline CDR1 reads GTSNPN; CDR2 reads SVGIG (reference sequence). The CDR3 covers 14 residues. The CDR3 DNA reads TGTGCCTGGAGTGTAGGGGGACTCTCCTACGAGCAGTACTTC. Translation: CAWSVGGLSYEQYF.

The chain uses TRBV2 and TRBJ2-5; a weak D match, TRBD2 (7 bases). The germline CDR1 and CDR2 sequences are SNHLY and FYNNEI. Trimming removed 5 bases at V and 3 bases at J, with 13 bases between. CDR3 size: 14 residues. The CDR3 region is CASSKQGGEETQYF. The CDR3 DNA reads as TGTGCCAGCAGTAAACAGGGAGGGGAAGAGACCCAGTACTTC.

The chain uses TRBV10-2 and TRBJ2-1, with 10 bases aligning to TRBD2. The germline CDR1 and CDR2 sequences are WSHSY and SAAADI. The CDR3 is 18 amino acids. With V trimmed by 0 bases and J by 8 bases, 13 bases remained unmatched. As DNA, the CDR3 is TGCGCCAGCAGTGAGTCGCGCTCCGCTAGCGGGAGTCGCGATGAGCAGTTCTTC. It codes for CASSESRSASGSRDEQFF.

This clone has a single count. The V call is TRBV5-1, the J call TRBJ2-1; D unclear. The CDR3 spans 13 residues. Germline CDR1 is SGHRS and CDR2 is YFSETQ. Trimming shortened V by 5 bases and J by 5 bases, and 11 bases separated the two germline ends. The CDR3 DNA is TGCGCCAGCAGGCGGAACCTAGACAATGAGCAGTTCTTC. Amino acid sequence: CASRRNLDNEQFF.

DNA of the CDR3: TGCGCCAGCAGTCTAACACTAGCGGGGGTCACAGATACGCAGTATTTT. Translation gives CASSLTLAGVTDTQYF. The chain carries TRBV5-1 and TRBJ2-3, with TRBD2 matching 11 bases. Per germline, CDR1 SGHRS and CDR2 YFSETQ. With 5 bases clipped from V and 2 bases from J, the junction kept 7 bases outside the gene matches. CDR3 length equals 16 residues.

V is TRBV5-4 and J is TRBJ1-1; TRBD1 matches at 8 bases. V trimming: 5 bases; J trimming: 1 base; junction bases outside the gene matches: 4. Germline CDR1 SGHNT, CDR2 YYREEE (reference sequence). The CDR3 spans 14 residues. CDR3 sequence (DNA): TGTGCCAGCAGATTCGGGACAGGGAACACTGAAGCTTTCTTT. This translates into CASRFGTGNTEAFF.

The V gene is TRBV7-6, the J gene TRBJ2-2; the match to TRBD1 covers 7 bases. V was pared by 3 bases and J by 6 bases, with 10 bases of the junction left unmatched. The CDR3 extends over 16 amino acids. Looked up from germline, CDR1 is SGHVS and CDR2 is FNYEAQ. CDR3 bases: TGTGCCAGCAGCTTTGGGGACAGCCGTTACGCCGGGGAGCTGTTTTTT. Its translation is CASSFGDSRYAGELFF.

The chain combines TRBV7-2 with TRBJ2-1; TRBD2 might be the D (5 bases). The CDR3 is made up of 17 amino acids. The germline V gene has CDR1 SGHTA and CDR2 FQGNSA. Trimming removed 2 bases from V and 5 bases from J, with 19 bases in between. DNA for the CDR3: TGTGCCAGCAGCTTACTTCGGGATAGGTCCGTCGACAATGAGCAGTTCTTC. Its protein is CASSLLRDRSVDNEQFF.

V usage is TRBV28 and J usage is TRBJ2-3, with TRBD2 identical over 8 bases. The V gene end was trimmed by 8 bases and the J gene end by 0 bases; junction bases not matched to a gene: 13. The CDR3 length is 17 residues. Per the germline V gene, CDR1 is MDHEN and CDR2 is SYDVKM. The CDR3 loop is CASPPAGGRFSTDTQYF. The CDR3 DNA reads TGTGCCAGCCCCCCCGCGGGCGGGAGGTTTAGCACAGATACGCAGTATTTT. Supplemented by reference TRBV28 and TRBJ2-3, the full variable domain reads DVKVTQSSRYLVKRTGEKVFLECVQDMDHENMFWYRQDPGLGLRLIYFSYDVKMKEKGDIPEGYSVSREKKERFSLILESASTNQTSMYLCASPPAGGRFSTDTQYFGPGTRLTVL.

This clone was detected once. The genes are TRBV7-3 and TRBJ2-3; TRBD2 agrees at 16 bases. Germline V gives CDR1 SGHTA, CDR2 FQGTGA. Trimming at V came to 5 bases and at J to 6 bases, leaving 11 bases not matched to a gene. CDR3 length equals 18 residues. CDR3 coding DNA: TGTGCCAGCAGCACTTATCCGGGACTAGCGGGAGGGTCTGATACGCAGTATTTT. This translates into CASSTYPGLAGGSDTQYF.

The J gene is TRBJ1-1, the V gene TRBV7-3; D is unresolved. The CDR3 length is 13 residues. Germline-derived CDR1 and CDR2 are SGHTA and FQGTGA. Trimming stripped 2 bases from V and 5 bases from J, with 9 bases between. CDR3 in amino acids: CASSLERGTEAFF. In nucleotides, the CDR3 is TGTGCCAGCAGCTTAGAGCGGGGAACTGAAGCTTTCTTT. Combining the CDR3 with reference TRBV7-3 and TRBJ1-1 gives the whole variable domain GAGVSQTPSNKVTEKGKYVELRCDPISGHTALYWYRQSLGQGPEFLIYFQGTGAADDSGLPNDRFFAVRPEGSVSTLKIQRTERGDSAVYLCASSLERGTEAFFGQGTRLTVV.

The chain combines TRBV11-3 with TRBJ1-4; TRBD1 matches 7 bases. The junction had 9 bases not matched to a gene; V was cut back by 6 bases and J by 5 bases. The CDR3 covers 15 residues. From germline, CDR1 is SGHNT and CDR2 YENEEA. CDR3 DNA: TGTGCCAGCAGGTTACGTTCAGGGGGGAATGAAAAACTGTTTTTT. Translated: CASRLRSGGNEKLFF.

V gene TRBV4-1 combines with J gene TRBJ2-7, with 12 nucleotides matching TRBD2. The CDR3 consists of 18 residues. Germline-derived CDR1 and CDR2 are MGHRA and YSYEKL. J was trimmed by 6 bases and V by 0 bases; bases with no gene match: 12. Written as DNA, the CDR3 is TGCGCCAGCAGCCAAGATCTGTTCGGCCTAGCGGGAGGGCGCGAGCAGTACTTC. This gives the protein CASSQDLFGLAGGREQYF.

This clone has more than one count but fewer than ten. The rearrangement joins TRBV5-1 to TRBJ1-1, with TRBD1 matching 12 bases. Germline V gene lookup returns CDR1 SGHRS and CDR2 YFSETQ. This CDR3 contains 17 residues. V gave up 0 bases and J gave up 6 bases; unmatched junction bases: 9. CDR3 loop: CASSLVGTGGAGAEAFF. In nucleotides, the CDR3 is TGCGCCAGCAGCTTGGTCGGGACAGGGGGCGCAGGTGCTGAAGCTTTCTTT.

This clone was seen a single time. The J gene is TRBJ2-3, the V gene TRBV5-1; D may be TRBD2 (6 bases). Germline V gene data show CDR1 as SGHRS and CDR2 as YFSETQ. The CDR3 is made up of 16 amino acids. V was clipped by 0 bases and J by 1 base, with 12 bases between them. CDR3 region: CASSLDGGMGTDTQYF. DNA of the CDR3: TGCGCCAGCAGCTTGGATGGCGGGATGGGCACAGATACGCAGTATTTT.

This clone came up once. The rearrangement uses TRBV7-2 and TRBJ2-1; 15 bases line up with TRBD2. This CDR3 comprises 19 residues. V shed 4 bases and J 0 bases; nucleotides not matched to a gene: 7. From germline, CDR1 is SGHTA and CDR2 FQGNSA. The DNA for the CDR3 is TGTGCCAGCAGCTCCGGGACTAGCGGGAGGCCCCTCTCCTACAATGAGCAGTTCTTC. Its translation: CASSSGTSGRPLSYNEQFF.

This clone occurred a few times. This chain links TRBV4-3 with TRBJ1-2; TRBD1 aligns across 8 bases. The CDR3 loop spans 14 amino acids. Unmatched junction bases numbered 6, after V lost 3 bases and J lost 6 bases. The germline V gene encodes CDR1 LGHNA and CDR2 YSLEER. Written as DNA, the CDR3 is TGCGCCAGCAGCCATGGCGGACAGGGACATGGCTACACCTTC. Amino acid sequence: CASSHGGQGHGYTF.

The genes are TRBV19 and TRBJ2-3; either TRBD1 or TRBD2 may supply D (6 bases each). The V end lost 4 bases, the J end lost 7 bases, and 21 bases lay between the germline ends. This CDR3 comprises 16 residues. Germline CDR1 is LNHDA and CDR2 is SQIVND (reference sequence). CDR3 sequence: CASSNRGYGGLNTQYF. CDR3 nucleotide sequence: TGTGCCAGTAGTAATAGGGGATATGGGGGGCTGAATACGCAGTATTTT. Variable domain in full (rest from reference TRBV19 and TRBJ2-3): DGGITQSPKYLFRKEGQNVTLSCEQNLNHDAMYWYRQDPGQGLRLIYYSQIVNDFQKGDIAEGYSVSREKKESFPLTVTSAQKNPTAFYLCASSNRGYGGLNTQYFGPGTRLTVL.